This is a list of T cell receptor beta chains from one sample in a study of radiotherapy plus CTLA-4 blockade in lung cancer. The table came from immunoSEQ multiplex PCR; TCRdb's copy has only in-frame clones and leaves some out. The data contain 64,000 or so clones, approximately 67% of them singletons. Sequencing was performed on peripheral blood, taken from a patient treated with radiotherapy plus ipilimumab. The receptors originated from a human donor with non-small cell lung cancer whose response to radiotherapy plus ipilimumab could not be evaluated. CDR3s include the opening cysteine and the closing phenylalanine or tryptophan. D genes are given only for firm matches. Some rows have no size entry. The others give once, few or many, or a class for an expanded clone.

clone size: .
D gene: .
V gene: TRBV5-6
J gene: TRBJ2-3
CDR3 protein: CASSLLFGGPIDTQYF
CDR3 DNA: TGTGCCAGCAGCCTACTTTTCGGGGGGCCGATAGATACGCAGTATTTT

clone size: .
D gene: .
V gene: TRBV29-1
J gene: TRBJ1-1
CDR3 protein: CSVLFSTEAFF
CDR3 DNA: TGCAGCGTTTTGTTTAGTACTGAAGCTTTCTTT

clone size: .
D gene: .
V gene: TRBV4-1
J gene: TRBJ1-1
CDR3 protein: CASSQDTGPEAFF
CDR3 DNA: TGCGCCAGCAGCCAAGATACAGGGCCTGAAGCTTTCTTT

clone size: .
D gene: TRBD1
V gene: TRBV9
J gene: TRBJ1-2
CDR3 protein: CASSVLDRGRGYTF
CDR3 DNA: TGTGCCAGCAGCGTACTCGACAGGGGAAGAGGCTACACCTTC

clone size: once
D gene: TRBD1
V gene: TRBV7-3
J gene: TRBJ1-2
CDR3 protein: CASIPTGVNYGYTF
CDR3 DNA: TGTGCCAGCATCCCGACAGGGGTGAACTATGGCTACACCTTC

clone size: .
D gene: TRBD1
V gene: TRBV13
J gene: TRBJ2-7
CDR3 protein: CASSVGQGALEQYF
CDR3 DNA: TGTGCCAGCAGCGTCGGACAGGGGGCCCTCGAGCAGTACTTC

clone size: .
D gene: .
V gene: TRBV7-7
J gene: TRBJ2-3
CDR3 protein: CASSPTKTTDTQYF
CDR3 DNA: TGTGCCAGCAGCCCGACAAAAACCACAGATACGCAGTATTTT

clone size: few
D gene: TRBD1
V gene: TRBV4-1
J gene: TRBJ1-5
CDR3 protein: CASSQFPGGYQPQHF
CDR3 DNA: TGCGCCAGCAGCCAATTTCCAGGGGGCTATCAGCCCCAGCATTTT

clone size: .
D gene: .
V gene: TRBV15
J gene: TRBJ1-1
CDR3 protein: CATSRDLGTEAFF
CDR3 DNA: TGTGCCACCAGCAGAGATCTGGGGACAGAAGCTTTCTTT

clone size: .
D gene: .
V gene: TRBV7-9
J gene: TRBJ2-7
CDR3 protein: CASRHLSRDSGGKQYF
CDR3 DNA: TGTGCCAGCAGACACCTTTCTCGGGACTCCGGAGGGAAGCAGTACTTC

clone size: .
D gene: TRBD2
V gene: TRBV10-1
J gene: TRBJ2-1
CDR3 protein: CASSRLAAGVNEQFF
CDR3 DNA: TGCGCCAGCAGTCGACTAGCGGCAGGTGTGAATGAGCAGTTCTTC

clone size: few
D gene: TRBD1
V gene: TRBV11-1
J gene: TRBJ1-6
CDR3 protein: CASSLLTGGRQDSPLHF
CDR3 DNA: TGTGCCAGCAGCCTATTGACAGGGGGCCGGCAGGATTCACCCCTCCACTTT

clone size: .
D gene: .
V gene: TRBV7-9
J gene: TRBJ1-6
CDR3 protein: CASSSAKESSYNSPLHF
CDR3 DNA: TGTGCCAGCAGCTCCGCCAAGGAGAGCTCCTATAATTCACCCCTCCACTTT

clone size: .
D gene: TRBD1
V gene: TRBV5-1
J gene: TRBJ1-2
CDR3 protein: CASSLGVQGASGYTF
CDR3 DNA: TGCGCCAGCAGCTTGGGAGTACAGGGGGCAAGTGGCTACACCTTC

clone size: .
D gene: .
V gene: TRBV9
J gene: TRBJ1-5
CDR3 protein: CASSANNQPQHF
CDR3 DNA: TGTGCCAGCAGCGCCAACAATCAGCCCCAGCATTTT

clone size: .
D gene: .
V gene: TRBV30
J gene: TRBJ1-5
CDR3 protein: CAWSVRDNQPQHF
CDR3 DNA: TGTGCCTGGAGTGTACGGGATAATCAGCCCCAGCATTTT

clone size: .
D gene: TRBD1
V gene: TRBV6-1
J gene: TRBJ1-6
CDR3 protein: CASSEAGTDNSPLHF
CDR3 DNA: TGTGCCAGCAGTGAAGCCGGGACAGATAATTCACCCCTCCACTTT

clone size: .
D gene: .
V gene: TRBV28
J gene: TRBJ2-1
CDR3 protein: CASSPIMGGLLDEQFF
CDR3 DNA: TGTGCCAGCAGTCCCATTATGGGGGGACTGTTAGATGAGCAGTTCTTC

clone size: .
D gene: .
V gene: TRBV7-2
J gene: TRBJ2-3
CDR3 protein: CASSLVPLAEVGDTQYF
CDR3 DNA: TGTGCCAGCAGCTTGGTCCCCTTAGCGGAGGTGGGAGATACGCAGTATTTT

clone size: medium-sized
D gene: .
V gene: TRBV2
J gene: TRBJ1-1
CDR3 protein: CASSEDSVSGTEAFF
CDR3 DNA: TGTGCCAGCAGTGAAGACAGTGTTAGCGGCACTGAAGCTTTCTTT

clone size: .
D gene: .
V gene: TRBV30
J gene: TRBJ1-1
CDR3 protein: CAWSVRSRVAEAFF
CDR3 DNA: TGTGCCTGGAGTGTGAGGTCGCGAGTGGCTGAAGCTTTCTTT

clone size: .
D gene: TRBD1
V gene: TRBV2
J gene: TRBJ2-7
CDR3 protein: CASSGNRGPYEQYF
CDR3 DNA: TGTGCCAGCAGTGGGAACAGGGGGCCCTACGAGCAGTACTTC

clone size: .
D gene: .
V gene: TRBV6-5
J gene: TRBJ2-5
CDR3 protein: CASSSQGAQYF
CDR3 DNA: TGTGCCAGCAGTTCCCAAGGGGCCCAGTACTTC

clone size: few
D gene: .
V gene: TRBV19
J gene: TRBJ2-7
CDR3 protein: CASSIPGASTYEQYF
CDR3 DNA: TGTGCCAGTAGTATCCCAGGGGCGTCTACTTACGAGCAGTACTTC

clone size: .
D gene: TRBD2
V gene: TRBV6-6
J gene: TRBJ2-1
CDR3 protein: CASSLSGTYNEQFF
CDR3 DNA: TGTGCCAGCAGTCTAAGCGGGACCTACAATGAGCAGTTCTTC

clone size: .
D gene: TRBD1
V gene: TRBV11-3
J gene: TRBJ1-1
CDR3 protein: CASSLEGQVEAFF
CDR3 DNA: TGTGCCAGCAGCTTAGAAGGACAGGTGGAAGCTTTCTTT

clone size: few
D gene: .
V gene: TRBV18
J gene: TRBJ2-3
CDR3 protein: CASSTSRGSTDTQYF
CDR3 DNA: TGTGCCAGCTCAACCAGTCGGGGGAGCACAGATACGCAGTATTTT

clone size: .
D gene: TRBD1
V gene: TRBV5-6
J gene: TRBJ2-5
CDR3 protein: CASSPTQGLRETQYF
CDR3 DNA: TGTGCCAGCAGCCCGACACAGGGGCTTCGCGAGACCCAGTACTTC

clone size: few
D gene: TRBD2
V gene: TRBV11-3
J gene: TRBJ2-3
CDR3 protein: CASSPIAGSTDTQYF
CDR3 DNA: TGTGCCAGCAGCCCCATAGCGGGGAGCACAGATACGCAGTATTTT

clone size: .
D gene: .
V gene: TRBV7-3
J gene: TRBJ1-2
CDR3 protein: CASSLNAGEGVGYTF
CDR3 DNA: TGTGCCAGCAGCTTAAATGCAGGAGAGGGGGTTGGCTACACCTTC

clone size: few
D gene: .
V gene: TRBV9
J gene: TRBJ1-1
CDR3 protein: CASSARQEITLNTEAFF
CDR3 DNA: TGTGCCAGCAGCGCACGACAGGAGATAACCTTGAACACTGAAGCTTTCTTT

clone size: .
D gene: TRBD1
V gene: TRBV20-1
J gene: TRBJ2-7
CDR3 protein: CSASDRGVQYF
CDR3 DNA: TGCAGTGCTTCGGACAGGGGGGTTCAGTACTTC

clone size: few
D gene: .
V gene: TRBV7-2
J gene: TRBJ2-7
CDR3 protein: CASSLGGGREYF
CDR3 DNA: TGTGCCAGCAGCTTAGGGGGGGGCCGGGAGTACTTC

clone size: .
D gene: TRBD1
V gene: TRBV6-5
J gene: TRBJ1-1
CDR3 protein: CASSYGGQMNTEAFF
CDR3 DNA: TGTGCCAGCAGTTACGGGGGACAGATGAACACTGAAGCTTTCTTT

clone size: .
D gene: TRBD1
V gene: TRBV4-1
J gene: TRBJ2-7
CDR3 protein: CASSQPTGAMHEQYF
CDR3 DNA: TGCGCCAGCAGCCAGCCCACAGGGGCCATGCACGAGCAGTACTTC

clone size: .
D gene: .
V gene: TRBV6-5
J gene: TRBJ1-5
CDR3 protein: CASSFGGNQPQHF
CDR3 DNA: TGTGCCAGCAGTTTCGGGGGGAATCAGCCCCAGCATTTT

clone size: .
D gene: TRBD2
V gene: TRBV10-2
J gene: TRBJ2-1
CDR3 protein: CASSGTSGITFSYNEQFF
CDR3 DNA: TGCGCCAGCAGTGGGACTAGCGGGATAACGTTCTCCTACAATGAGCAGTTCTTC

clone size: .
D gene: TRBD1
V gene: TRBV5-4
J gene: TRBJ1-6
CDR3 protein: CASSSDRVRSPLHF
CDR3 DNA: TGTGCCAGCAGCTCGGACAGGGTGAGATCACCCCTCCACTTT

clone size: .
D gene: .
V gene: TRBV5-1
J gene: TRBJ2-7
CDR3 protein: CAGSFHRDVDEQYF
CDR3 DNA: TGCGCCGGCAGCTTTCACAGGGACGTTGACGAGCAGTACTTC

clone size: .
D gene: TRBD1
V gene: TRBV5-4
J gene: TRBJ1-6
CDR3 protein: CASSWGQVSSYNSPLHF
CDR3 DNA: TGTGCCAGCAGCTGGGGACAGGTCAGCTCCTATAATTCACCCCTCCACTTT

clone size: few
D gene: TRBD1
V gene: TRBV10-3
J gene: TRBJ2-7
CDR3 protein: CAIGGVAGGPNEQYF
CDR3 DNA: TGTGCCATCGGGGGTGTGGCAGGGGGTCCGAACGAGCAGTACTTC

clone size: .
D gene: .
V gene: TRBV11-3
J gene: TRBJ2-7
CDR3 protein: CASRRGYEQYF
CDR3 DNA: TGTGCCAGCAGACGGGGGTACGAGCAGTACTTC

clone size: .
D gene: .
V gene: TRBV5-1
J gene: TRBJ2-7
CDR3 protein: CASSLGGTLSYEQYF
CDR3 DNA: TGCGCCAGCAGCTTGGGGGGGACACTATCCTACGAGCAGTACTTC

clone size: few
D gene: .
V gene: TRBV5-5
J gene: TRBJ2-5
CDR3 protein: CASSLWGTGEVRETQYF
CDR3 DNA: TGTGCCAGCAGCCTTTGGGGTACAGGGGAGGTTAGAGAGACCCAGTACTTC

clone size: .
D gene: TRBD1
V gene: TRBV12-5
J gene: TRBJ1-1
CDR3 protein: CASVLQGGTEAFF
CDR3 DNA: TGTGCTAGTGTCCTACAGGGGGGCACTGAAGCTTTCTTT

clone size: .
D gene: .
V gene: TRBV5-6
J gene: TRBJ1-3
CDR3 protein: CASSLIFRSSGNTIYF
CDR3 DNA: TGTGCCAGCAGCTTGATATTCAGGTCCTCTGGAAACACCATATATTTT

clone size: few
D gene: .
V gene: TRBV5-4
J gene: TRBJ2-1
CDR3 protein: CASSLDVGNYNEQFF
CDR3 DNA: TGTGCCAGCAGCTTGGACGTCGGGAACTACAATGAGCAGTTCTTC

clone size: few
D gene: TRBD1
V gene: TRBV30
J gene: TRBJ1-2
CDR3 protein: CAWKARGVGRGVYGYTF
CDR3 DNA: TGTGCCTGGAAAGCCAGGGGGGTGGGCAGGGGAGTCTATGGCTACACCTTC

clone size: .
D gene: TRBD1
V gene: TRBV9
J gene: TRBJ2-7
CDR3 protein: CASSVGGGASSYEQYF
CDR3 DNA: TGTGCCAGCAGCGTAGGAGGGGGCGCGAGCTCCTACGAGCAGTACTTC

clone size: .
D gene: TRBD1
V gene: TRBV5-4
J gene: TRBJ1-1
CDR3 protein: CASSRGLSTEAFF
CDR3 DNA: TGTGCCAGCTCCAGGGGGTTATCCACTGAAGCTTTCTTT

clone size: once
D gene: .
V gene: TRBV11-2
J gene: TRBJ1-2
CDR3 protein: CASSVTQGTYGYTF
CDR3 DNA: TGTGCCAGCAGCGTTACCCAGGGGACCTATGGCTACACCTTC

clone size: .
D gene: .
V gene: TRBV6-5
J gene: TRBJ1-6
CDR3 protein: CASSSPSSYNSPLHF
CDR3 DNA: TGTGCCAGCAGTTCCCCTAGCTCCTATAATTCACCCCTCCACTTT

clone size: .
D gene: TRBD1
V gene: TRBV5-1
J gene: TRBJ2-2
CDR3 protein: CASSRDRGSTGELFF
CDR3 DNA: TGCGCCAGCAGCAGGGACAGGGGCAGCACCGGGGAGCTGTTTTTT